This entry describes one T cell receptor (beta chain). Its antigen is currently unknown. Germline V gene sequence: CDR1 SQVTM, CDR2 ANQGSEA. Trimming removed 4 bases from V and 5 bases from J, with 17 bases in between. The CDR3 contains 14 residues. Repertoires were generated with immunoSEQ multiplex PCR, while TCRdb's copy carries only in-frame clones and drops some. The sample lists tens of thousands of clones; over 80% were seen once. Controls scored 5 or less on a depressive symptom inventory and never had mood disorders. Participants with major medical conditions, Axis I/II comorbidities, regular medication or illicit drug use were excluded. This record belongs to a study of untreated major depressive disorder. General study findings and limits: Differences in TRBV25-01 and TRBV02-01 usage did not reach significance. Depressed patients' CD4+ T cells carried increased TRBV05-01 (Vbeta 5.1) usage versus control CD4+ T cells.

The sequenced sample was CD4+ T cells from PBMCs. The chain has TRBV29-1 and TRBJ2-5; no clear D. The sequence was collected from a man younger than 40 in good health. DNA of the CDR3: TGCAGCGTTGGGGGTTTAAACGGGTGGGAGACCCAGTACTTC. Protein: CSVGGLNGWETQYF.